The 12 T cell receptor beta chains below come from one sample, sequenced in a study of blood T cell repertoires in COVID-19. Profiling relied on immunoSEQ multiplex PCR, and the TCRdb table lists in-frame clones only, not all of them. In the table there are about 180,000 clones, 70% to 90% of which are singletons. Sequencing used peripheral blood. The receptors here all came from a man between 60 and 75 years old with acute or convalescent COVID-19.

The chain has TRBV11-3 and TRBJ2-2; D is possibly TRBD2 (5 bases). V lost 5 bases and J lost 6, with 13 bases in between. In germline, CDR1 is SGHNT, CDR2 YENEEA. This CDR3 region has 14 residues. The CDR3: CASSHGLSSGELFF. The CDR3, as DNA: TGTGCCAGCAGCCATGGACTCTCGTCCGGGGAGCTGTTTTTT.

The V and J genes are TRBV19 and TRBJ2-1; a possible D gene is TRBD2 (6 bases). Per the germline V gene, CDR1 is LNHDA and CDR2 is SQIVND (reference sequence). The CDR3 spans 15 residues. The germline V and J ends were trimmed by 8 bases and 7 bases, with 21 bases remaining between them. The CDR3: CASSPFRGGGNEQFF. The DNA of the CDR3 is TGTGCCAGTTCTCCCTTTCGAGGCGGAGGGAATGAGCAGTTCTTC.

This clone was recorded only once. The rearrangement uses TRBV27 and TRBJ1-2; 9 nucleotides line up with TRBD1. Germline loops: CDR1 MNHEY, CDR2 SMNVEV (reference sequence). J lost 6 bases, V lost 2 bases, and 7 bases had no gene match. This CDR3 region has 15 residues. The CDR3 is CASSLRDRAGDGYTF. The CDR3 DNA follows: TGTGCCAGCAGTTTACGGGACAGGGCGGGTGATGGCTACACCTTC.

V gene TRBV5-1 combines with J gene TRBJ1-3, with 7 bases identical to TRBD1. Germline V gene lookup returns CDR1 SGHRS and CDR2 YFSETQ. The CDR3 consists of 14 residues. The J segment lost 4 bases and the V segment lost 4 bases, leaving 5 bases of the junction unmatched. The CDR3 DNA sequence: TGCGCCAGCAGCCTGACAGGGTCAGGAAACACCATATATTTT. It codes for CASSLTGSGNTIYF.

This chain joins TRBV28 and TRBJ2-7; 7 bases are shared with TRBD2. Germline loops: CDR1 MDHEN, CDR2 SYDVKM. V lost 2 bases and J lost 7; bases outside the gene matches: 11. CDR3 size: 15 residues. CDR3 sequence reads: CASSLGGSGGKEQYF. The CDR3 bases are TGTGCCAGCAGTTTAGGCGGGAGTGGTGGTAAAGAGCAGTACTTC.

V usage is TRBV12-3 or TRBV12-4 and J usage is TRBJ2-7; 7 nucleotides line up with TRBD1. V shed 6 bases, J shed 9 bases, and the junction held 11 bases outside the gene matches. CDR3 length: 13 amino acids. CDR3 in DNA: TGTGCCAGCAGGACCGAGACAGGGATAGTGCAGTACTTC. Its protein product is CASRTETGIVQYF.

Points on this clone: At the DNA level, this CDR3 is encoded by other sequences in the same sample as well. V is TRBV5-5 and J is TRBJ2-7, with 8 bases matching TRBD2. The CDR3 is 15 amino acids. The germline gives CDR1 SGHKS, CDR2 YYEKEE (reference sequence). With V trimmed by 2 bases and J by 0 bases, 4 bases remained unmatched. This CDR3 reads CASSLLAGSSYEQYF. As DNA, the CDR3 is TGTGCCAGCAGCTTATTAGCGGGAAGCTCCTACGAGCAGTACTTC.

V and J are TRBV21-1 and TRBJ2-3; TRBD1 reflects the table's D call only, with no check against the DNA. TRBV21-1 is shown as a pseudogene. The CDR3 totals 17 residues. Written as DNA, the CDR3 is TGTGCCAGCAGCAAAGCAGGCAGGGTGAAAAGCACAGATACGCAGTATTTT. As protein: CASSKAGRVKSTDTQYF.

The chain uses TRBV19 and TRBJ1-6, with TRBD1 matching 8 bases. Trimming took 4 bases from V and 11 from J; bases not matched to a gene: 10. CDR1 and CDR2 (germline): LNHDA, SQIVND (reference sequence). This CDR3 contains 15 residues. The CDR3 bases are TGTGCCAGTAGTACCGGGACAGGCGGTTTTGCACCCCTCCACTTT. Translating gives CASSTGTGGFAPLHF.

This sequence joins TRBV9 and TRBJ1-2; possible D gene TRBD1, 6 bases. Germline lookup yields CDR1 SGDLS and CDR2 YYNGEE. Between the trimmed V and J ends, which lost 4 bases and 1 base, there was a span of 8 bases. The CDR3 is 13 amino acids. CDR3 in DNA: TGTGCCAGCAGCCGGGACAATAACTATGGCTACACCTTC. Its translation: CASSRDNNYGYTF.

The chain carries TRBV30 and TRBJ1-6; D unresolved. The germline CDR1 and CDR2 sequences are GTSNPN and SVGIG (reference sequence). The CDR3 is 13 residues long. V lost 0 bases, J lost 9 bases, and 9 bases lay in between. For the CDR3, the DNA is TGTGCCTGGAGTGTCCCCGGGAGTTCACCCCTCCACTTT. This encodes CAWSVPGSSPLHF.

The chain carries TRBV5-6 and TRBJ2-6, with D possibly TRBD1 on 6 matching bases. Germline V gives CDR1 SGHDT, CDR2 YYEEEE. The CDR3 is 16 residues long. V gave up 4 bases and J gave up 0 bases, with 11 bases separating them. The CDR3 region has the DNA TGTGCCAGCAGCCCTGGACAGAGCTCTGGGGCCAACGTCCTGACTTTC. Translating gives CASSPGQSSGANVLTF.